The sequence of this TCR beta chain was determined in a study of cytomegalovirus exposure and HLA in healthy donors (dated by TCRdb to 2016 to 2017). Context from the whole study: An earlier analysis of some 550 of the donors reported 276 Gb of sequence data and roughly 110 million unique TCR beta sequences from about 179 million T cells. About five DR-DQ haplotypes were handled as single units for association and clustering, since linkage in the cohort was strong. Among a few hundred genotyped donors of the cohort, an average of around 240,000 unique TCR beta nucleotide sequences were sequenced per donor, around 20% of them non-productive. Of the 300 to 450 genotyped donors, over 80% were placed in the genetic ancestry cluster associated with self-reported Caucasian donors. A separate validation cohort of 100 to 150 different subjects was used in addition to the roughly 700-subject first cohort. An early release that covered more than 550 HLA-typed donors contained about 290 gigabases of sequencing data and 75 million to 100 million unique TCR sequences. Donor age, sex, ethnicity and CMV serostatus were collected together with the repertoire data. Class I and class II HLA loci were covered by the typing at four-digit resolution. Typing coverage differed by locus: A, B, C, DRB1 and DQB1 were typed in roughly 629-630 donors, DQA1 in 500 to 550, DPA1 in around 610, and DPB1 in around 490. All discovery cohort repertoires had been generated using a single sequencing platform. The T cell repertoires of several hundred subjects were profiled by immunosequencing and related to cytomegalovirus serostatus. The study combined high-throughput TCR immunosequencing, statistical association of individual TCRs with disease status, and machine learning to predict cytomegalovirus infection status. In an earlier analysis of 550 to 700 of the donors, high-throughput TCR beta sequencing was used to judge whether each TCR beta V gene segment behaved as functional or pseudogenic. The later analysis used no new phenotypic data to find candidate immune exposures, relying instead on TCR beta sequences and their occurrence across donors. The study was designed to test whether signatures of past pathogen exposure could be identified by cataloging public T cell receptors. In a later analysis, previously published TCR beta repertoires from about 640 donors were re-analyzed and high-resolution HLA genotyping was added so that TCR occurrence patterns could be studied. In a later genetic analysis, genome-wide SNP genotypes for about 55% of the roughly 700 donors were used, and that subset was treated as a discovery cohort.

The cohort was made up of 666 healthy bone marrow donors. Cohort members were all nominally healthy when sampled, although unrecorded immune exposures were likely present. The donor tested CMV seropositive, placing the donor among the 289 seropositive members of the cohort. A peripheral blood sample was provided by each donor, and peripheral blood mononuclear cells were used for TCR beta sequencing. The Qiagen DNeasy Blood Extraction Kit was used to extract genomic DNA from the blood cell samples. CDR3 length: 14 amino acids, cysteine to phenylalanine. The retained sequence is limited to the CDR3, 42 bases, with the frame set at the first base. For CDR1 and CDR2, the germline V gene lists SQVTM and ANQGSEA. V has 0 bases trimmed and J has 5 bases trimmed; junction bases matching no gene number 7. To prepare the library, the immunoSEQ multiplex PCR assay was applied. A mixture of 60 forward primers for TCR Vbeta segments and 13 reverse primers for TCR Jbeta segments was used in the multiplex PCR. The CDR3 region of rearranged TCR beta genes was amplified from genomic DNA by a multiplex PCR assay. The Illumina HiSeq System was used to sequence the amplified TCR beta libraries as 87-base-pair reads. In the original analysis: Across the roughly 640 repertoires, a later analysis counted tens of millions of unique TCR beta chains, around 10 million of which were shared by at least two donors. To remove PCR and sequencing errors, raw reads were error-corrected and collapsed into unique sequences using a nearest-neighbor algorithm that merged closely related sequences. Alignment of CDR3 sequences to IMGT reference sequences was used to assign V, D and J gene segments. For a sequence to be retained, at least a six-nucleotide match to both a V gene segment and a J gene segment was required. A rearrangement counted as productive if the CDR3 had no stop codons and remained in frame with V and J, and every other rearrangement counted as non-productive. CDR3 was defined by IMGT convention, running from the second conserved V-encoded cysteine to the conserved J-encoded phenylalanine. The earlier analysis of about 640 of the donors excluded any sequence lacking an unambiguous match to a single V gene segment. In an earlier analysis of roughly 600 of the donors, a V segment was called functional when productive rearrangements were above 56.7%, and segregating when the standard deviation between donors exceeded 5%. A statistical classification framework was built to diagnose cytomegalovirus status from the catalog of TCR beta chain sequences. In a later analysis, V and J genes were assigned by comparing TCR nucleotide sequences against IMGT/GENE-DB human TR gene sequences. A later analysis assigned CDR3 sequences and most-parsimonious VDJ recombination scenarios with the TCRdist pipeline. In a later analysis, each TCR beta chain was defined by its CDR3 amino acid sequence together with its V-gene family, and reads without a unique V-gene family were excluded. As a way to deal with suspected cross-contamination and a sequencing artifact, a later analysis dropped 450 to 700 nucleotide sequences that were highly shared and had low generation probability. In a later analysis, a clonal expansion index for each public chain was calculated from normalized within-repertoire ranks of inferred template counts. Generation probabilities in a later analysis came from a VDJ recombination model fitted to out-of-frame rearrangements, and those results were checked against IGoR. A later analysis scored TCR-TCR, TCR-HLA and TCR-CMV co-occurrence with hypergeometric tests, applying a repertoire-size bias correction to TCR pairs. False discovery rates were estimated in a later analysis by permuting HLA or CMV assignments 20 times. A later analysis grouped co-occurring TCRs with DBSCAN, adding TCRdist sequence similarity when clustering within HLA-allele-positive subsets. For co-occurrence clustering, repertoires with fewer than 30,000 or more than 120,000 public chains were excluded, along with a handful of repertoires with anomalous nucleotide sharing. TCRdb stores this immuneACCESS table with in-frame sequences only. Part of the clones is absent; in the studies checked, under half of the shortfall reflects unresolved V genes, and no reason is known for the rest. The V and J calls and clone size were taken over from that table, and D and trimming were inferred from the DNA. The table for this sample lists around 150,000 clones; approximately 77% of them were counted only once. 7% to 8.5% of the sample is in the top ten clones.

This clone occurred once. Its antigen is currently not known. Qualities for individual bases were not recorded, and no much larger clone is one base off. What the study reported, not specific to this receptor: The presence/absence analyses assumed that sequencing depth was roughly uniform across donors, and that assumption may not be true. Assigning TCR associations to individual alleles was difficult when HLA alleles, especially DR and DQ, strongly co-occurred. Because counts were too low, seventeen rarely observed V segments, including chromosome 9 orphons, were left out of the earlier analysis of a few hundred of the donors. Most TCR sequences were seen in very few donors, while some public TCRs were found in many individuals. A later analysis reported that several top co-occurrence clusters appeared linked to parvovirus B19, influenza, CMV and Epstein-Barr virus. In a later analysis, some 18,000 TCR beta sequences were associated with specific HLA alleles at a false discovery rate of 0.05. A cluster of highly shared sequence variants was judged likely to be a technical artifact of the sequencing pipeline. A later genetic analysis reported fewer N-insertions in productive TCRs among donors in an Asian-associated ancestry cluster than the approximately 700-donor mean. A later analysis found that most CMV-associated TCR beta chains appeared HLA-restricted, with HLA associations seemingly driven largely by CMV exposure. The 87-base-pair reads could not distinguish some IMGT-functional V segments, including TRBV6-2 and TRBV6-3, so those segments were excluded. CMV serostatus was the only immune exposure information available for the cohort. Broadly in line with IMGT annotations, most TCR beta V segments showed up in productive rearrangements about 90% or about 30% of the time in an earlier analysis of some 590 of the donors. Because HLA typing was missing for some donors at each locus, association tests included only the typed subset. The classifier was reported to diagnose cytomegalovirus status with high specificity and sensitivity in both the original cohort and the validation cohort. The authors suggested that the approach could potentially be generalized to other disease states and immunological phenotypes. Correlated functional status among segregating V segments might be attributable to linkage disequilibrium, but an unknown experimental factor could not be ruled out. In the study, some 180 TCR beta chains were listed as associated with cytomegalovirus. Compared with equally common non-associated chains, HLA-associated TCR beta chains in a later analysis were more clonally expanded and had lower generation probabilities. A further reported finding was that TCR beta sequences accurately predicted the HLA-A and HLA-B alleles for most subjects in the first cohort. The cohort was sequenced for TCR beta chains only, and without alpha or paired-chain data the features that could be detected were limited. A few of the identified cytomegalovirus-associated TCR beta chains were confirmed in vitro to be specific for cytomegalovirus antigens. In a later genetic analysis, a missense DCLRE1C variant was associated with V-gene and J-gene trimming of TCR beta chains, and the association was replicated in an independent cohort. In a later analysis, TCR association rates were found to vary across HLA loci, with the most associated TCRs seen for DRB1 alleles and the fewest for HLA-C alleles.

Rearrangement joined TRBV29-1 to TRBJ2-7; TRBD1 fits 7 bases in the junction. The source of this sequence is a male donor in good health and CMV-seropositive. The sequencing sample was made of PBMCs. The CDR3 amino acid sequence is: CSVEDPDREHEQYF. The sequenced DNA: TGCAGCGTTGAAGACCCCGACAGGGAACACGAGCAGTACTTC.